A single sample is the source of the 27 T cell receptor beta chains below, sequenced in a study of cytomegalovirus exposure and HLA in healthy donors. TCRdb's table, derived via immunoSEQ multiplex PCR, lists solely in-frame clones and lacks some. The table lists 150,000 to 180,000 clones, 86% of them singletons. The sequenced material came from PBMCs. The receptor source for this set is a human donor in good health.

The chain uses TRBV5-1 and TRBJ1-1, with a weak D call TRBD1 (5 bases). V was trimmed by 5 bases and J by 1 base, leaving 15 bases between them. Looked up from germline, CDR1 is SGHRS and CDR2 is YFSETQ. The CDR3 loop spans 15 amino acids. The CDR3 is CASSPPRTKNTEAFF. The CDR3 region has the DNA TGCGCCAGCAGTCCTCCCAGGACAAAGAACACTGAAGCTTTCTTT. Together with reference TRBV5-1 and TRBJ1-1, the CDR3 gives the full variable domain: KAGVTQTPRYLIKTRGQQVTLSCSPISGHRSVSWYQQTPGQGLQFLFEYFSETQRNKGNFPGRFSGRQFSNSRSEMNVSTLELGDSALYLCASSPPRTKNTEAFFGQGTRLTVV.

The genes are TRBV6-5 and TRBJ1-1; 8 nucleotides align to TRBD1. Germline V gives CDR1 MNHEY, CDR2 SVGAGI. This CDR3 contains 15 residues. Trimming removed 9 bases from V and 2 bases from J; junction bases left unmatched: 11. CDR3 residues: CASGKDRGVNTEAFF. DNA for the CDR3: TGTGCCAGTGGGAAAGACAGGGGCGTCAACACTGAAGCTTTCTTT.

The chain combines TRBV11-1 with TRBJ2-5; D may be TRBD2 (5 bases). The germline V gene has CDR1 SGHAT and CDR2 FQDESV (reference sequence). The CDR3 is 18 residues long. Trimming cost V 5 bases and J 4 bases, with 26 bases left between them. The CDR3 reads CASSPRSVPGRRGETQYF. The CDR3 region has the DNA TGTGCCAGCAGCCCCCGATCGGTCCCGGGAAGGAGAGGAGAGACCCAGTACTTC.

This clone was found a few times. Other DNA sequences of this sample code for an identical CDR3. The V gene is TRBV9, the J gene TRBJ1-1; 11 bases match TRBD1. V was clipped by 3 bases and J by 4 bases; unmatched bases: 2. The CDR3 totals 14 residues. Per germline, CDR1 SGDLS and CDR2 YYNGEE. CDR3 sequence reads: CASSAGTGGTEAFF. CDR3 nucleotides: TGTGCCAGCAGCGCGGGGACAGGGGGCACTGAAGCTTTCTTT.

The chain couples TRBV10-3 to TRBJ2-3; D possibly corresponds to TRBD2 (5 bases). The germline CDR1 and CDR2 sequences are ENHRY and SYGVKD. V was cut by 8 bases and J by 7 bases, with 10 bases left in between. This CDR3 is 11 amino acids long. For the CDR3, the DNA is TGTGCCATCGGCCCCGGGAATACGCAGTATTTT. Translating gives CAIGPGNTQYF.

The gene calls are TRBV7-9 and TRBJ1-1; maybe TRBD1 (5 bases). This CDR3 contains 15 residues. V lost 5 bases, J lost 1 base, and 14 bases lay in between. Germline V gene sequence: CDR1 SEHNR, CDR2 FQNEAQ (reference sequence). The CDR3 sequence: CASSPGRGSNTEAFF. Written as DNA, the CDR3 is TGTGCCAGCAGCCCTGGTAGGGGTTCGAACACTGAAGCTTTCTTT.

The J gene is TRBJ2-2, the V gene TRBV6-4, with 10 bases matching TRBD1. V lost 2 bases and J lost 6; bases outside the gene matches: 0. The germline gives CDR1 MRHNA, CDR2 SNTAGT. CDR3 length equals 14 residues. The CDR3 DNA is TGTGCCAGCAGTGACGGACAGGGGGCCGGGGAGCTGTTTTTT. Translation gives CASSDGQGAGELFF.

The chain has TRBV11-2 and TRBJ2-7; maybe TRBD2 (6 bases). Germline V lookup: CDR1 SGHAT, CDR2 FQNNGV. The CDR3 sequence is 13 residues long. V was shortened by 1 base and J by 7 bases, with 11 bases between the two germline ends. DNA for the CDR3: TGTGCCAGCAGCTTAGCGGGAGTGGGTGAGCAGTACTTC. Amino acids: CASSLAGVGEQYF.

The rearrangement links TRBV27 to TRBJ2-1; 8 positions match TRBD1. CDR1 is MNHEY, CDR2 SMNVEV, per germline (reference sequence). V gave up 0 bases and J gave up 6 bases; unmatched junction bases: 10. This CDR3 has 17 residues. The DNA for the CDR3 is TGTGCCAGCAGTTTATCAGTCAGGGGGCGGGTTACCAATGAGCAGTTCTTC. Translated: CASSLSVRGRVTNEQFF.

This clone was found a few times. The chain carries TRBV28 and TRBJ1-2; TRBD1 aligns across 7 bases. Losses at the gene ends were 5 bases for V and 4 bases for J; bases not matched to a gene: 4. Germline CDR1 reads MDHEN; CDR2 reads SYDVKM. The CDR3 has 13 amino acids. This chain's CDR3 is CASSPRQGYGYTF. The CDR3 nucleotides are TGTGCCAGCAGTCCCCGACAGGGCTATGGCTACACCTTC.

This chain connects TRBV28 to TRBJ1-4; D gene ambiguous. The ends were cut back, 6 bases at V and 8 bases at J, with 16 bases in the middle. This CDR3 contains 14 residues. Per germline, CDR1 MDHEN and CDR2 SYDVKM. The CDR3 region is CASSEGLLWEKLFF. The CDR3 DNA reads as TGTGCCAGCAGCGAGGGTCTCCTCTGGGAAAAACTGTTTTTT. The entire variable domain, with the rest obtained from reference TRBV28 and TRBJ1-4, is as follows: DVKVTQSSRYLVKRTGEKVFLECVQDMDHENMFWYRQDPGLGLRLIYFSYDVKMKEKGDIPEGYSVSREKKERFSLILESASTNQTSMYLCASSEGLLWEKLFFGSGTQLSVL.

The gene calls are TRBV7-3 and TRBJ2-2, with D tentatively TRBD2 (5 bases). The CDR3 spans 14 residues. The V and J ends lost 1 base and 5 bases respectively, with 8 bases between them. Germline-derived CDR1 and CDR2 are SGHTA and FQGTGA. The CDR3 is CASSLNGETGELFF. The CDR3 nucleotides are TGTGCCAGCAGCTTAAATGGGGAGACCGGGGAGCTGTTTTTT.

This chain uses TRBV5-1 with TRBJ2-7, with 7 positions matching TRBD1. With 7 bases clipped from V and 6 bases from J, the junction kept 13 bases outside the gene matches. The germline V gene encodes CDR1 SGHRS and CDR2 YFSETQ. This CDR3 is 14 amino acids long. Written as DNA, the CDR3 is TGCGCCAGCGGGACAGACAGGAGCAACTCCGAGCAGTACTTC. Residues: CASGTDRSNSEQYF. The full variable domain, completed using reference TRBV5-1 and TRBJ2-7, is KAGVTQTPRYLIKTRGQQVTLSCSPISGHRSVSWYQQTPGQGLQFLFEYFSETQRNKGNFPGRFSGRQFSNSRSEMNVSTLELGDSALYLCASGTDRSNSEQYFGPGTRLTVT.

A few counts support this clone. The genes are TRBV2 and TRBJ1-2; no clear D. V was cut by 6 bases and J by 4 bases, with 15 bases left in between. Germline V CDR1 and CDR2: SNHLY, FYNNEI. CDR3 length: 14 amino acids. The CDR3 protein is CASREAGTSYGYTF. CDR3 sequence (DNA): TGTGCCAGCAGGGAGGCAGGTACTTCCTATGGCTACACCTTC.

CDR3 DNA: TGTGCCAGCAGCCAAGATAGGCTAGACTACGAGCAGTACTTC. The encoded protein is CASSQDRLDYEQYF. This chain uses TRBV4-2 with TRBJ2-7; D remains unclear. V lost 0 bases to trimming and J lost 3 bases, with 9 bases between them. This CDR3 has 14 amino acids. The germline V gene has CDR1 LGHNA and CDR2 YNFKEQ.

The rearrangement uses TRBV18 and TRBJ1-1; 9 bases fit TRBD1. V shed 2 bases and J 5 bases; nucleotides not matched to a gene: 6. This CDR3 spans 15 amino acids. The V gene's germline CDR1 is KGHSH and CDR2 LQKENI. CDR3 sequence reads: CASSPSTGGKTEAFF. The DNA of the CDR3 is TGTGCCAGCTCACCAAGCACAGGGGGCAAGACTGAAGCTTTCTTT.

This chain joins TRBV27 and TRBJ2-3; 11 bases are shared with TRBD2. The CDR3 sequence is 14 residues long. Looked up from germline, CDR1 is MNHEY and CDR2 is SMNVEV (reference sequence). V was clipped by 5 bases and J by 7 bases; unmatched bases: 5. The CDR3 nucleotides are TGTGCCAGCAGTGCGACTAGCGGGGTACATACGCAGTATTTT. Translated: CASSATSGVHTQYF.

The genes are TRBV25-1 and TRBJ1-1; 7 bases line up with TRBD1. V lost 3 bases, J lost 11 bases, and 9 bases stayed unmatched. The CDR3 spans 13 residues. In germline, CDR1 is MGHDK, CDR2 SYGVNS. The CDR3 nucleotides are TGTGCCAGCAGTGAGGGGACAGCTCTATTCGCTTTCTTT. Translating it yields CASSEGTALFAFF.

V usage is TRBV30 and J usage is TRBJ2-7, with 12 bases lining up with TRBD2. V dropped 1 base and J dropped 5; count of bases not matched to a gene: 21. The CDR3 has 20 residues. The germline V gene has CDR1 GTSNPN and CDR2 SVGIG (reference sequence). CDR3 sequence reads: CAWSAAWGNRRLAGVDEQYF. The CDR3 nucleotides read TGTGCCTGGAGTGCGGCCTGGGGCAATAGAAGACTAGCGGGAGTGGACGAGCAGTACTTC. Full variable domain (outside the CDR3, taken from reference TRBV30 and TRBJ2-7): SQTIHQWPATLVQPVGSPLSLECTVEGTSNPNLYWYRQAAGRGLQLLFYSVGIGQISSEVPQNLSASRPQDRQFILSSKKLLLSDSGFYLCAWSAAWGNRRLAGVDEQYFGPGTRLTVT.

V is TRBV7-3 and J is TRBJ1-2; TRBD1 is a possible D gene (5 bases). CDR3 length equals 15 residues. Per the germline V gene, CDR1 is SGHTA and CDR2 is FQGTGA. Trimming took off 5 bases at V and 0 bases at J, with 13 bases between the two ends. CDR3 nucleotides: TGTGCCAGCAGCACACCACAGGAGCCTAACTATGGCTACACCTTC. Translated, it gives CASSTPQEPNYGYTF. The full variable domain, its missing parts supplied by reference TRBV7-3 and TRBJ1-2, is GAGVSQTPSNKVTEKGKYVELRCDPISGHTALYWYRQSLGQGPEFLIYFQGTGAADDSGLPNDRFFAVRPEGSVSTLKIQRTERGDSAVYLCASSTPQEPNYGYTFGSGTRLTVV.

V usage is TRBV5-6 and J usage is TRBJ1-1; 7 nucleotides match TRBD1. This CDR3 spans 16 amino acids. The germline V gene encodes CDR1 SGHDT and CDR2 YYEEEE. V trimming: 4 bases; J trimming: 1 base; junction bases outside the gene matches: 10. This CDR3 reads CASSAGGHRGNTEAFF. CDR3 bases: TGTGCCAGCAGCGCGGGGGGGCACAGGGGGAACACTGAAGCTTTCTTT.

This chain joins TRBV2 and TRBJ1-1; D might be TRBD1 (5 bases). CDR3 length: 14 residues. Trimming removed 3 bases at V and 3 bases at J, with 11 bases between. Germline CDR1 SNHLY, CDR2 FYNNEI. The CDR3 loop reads CASSDGGVYTEAFF. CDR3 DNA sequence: TGTGCCAGCAGTGACGGAGGGGTGTACACTGAAGCTTTCTTT. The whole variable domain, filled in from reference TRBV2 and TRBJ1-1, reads EPEVTQTPSHQVTQMGQEVILRCVPISNHLYFYWYRQILGQKVEFLVSFYNNEISEKSEIFDDQFSVERPDGSNFTLKIRSTKLEDSAMYFCASSDGGVYTEAFFGQGTRLTVV.

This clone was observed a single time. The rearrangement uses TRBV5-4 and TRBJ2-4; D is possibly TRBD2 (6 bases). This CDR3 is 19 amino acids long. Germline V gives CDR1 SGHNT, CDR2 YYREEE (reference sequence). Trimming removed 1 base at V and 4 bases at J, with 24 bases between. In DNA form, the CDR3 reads TGTGCCAGCAGCTTGTCGGCTGGGGCCAGCGGGCACTTGAAAAACATTCAGTACTTC. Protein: CASSLSAGASGHLKNIQYF.

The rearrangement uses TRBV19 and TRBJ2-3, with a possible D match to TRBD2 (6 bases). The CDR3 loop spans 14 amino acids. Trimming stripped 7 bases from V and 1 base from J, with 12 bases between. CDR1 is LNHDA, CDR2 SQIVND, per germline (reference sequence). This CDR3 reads CASTGGLRTDTQYF. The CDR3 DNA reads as TGTGCCAGTACCGGGGGACTCCGCACAGATACGCAGTATTTT.

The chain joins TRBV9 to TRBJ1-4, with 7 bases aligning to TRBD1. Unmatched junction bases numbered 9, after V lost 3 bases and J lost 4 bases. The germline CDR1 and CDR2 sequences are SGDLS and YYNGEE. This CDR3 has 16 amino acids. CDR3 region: CASSAYPQGINEKLFF. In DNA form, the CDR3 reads TGTGCCAGCAGCGCATACCCACAGGGGATTAATGAAAAACTGTTTTTT. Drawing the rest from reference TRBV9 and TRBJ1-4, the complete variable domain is DSGVTQTPKHLITATGQRVTLRCSPRSGDLSVYWYQQSLDQGLQFLIQYYNGEERAKGNILERFSAQQFPDLHSELNLSSLELGDSALYFCASSAYPQGINEKLFFGSGTQLSVL.

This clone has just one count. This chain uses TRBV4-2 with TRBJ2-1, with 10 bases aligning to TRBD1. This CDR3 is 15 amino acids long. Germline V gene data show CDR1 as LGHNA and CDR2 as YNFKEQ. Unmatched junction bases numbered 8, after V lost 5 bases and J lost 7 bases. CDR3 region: CASSIRTGGGNEQFF. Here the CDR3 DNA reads TGTGCCAGCAGCATCCGGACAGGGGGAGGGAATGAGCAGTTCTTC.

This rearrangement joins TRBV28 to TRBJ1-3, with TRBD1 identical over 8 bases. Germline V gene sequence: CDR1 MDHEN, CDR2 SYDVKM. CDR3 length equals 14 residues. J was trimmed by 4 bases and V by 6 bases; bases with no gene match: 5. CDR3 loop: CASSARTGGNTIYF. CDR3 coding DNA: TGTGCCAGCAGCGCTAGGACAGGGGGAAACACCATATATTTT.